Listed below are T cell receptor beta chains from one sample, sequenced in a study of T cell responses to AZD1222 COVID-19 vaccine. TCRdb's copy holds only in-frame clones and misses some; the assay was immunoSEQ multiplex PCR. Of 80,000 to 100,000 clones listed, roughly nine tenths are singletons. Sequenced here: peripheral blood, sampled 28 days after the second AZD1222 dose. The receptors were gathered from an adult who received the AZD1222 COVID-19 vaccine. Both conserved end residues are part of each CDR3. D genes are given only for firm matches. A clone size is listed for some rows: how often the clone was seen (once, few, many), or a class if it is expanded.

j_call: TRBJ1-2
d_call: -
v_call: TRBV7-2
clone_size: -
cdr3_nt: TGTGCCAGCAGCCCCAACAGCGGTCTAAATGGCTACACCTTC
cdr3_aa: CASSPNSGLNGYTF

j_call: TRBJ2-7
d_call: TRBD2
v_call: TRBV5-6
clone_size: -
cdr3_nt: TGTGCCAGCAGCCCGCCCGGGACTAGACTATACGAGCAGTACTTC
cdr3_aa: CASSPPGTRLYEQYF

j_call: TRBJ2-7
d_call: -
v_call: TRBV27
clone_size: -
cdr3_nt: TGTGCCAGCAGGGGTCGGACAGACTCCTACGAGCAGTACTTC
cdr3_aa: CASRGRTDSYEQYF

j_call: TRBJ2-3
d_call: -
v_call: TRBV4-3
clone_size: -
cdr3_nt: TGCGCCAGCAGCCAAGAAAGGATCACAGATACGCAGTATTTT
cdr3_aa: CASSQERITDTQYF

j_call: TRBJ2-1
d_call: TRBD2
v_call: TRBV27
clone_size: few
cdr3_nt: TGTGCCAGCAGTTTACGGAGCGGGATATACAATGAGCAGTTCTTC
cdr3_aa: CASSLRSGIYNEQFF

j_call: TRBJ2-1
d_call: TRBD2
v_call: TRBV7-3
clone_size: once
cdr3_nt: TGTGCCAGCAGCTCTACCGGGACTAGCGGCTACAATGAGCAGTTCTTC
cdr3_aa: CASSSTGTSGYNEQFF

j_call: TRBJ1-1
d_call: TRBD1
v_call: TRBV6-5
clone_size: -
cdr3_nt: TGTGCCAGCAGCCCCTTCCAGGGGGGGGATACTGAAGCTTTCTTT
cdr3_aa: CASSPFQGGDTEAFF

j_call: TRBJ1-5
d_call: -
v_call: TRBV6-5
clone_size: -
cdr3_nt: TGTGCCAGCAGTTACGGGGGACTAAATCAGCCCCAGCATTTT
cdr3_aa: CASSYGGLNQPQHF

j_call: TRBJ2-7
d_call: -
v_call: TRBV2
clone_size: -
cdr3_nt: TGTGCCAGCAGGACATCTGGCTACGAGCAGTACTTC
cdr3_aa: CASRTSGYEQYF

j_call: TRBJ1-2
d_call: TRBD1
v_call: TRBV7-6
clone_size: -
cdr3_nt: TGTGCCAGCAGCTCAAACCCGACGACAGGGTATGGCTACACCTTC
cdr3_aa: CASSSNPTTGYGYTF

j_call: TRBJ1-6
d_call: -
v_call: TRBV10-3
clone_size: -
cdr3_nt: TGTGCCATCAGTACCGGGACTTTACATTCACCCCTCCACTTT
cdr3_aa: CAISTGTLHSPLHF

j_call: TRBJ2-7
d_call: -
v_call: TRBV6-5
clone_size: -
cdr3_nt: TGTGCCAGCGAAGAAGGCATGGGGTCCACTGGCGAGCAGTACTTC
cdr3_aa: CASEEGMGSTGEQYF

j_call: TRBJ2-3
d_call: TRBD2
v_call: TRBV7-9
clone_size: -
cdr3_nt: TGTGCCAGCAGCTATACGCTAGCGGGAACTAGCACAGATACGCAGTATTTT
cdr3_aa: CASSYTLAGTSTDTQYF

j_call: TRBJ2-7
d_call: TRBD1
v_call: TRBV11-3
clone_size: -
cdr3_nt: TGTGCCAGCAGCTCGACAGGGGACTACGAGCAGTACTTC
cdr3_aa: CASSSTGDYEQYF